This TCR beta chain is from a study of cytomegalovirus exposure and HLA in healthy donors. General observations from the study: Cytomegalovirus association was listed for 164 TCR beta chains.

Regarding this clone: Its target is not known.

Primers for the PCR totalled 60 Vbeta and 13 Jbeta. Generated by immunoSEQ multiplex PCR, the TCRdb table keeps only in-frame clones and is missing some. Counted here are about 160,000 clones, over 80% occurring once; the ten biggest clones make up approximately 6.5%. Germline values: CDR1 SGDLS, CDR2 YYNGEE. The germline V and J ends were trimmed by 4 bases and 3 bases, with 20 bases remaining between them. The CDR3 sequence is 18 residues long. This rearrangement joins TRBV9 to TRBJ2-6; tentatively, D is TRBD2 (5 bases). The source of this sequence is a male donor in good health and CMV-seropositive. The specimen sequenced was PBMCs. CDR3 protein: CASSQPPQTGYGANVLTF. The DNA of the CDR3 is TGTGCCAGCAGCCAACCCCCCCAAACGGGATATGGGGCCAACGTCCTGACTTTC. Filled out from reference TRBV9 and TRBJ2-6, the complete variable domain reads DSGVTQTPKHLITATGQRVTLRCSPRSGDLSVYWYQQSLDQGLQFLIQYYNGEERAKGNILERFSAQQFPDLHSELNLSSLELGDSALYFCASSQPPQTGYGANVLTFGAGSRLTVL.